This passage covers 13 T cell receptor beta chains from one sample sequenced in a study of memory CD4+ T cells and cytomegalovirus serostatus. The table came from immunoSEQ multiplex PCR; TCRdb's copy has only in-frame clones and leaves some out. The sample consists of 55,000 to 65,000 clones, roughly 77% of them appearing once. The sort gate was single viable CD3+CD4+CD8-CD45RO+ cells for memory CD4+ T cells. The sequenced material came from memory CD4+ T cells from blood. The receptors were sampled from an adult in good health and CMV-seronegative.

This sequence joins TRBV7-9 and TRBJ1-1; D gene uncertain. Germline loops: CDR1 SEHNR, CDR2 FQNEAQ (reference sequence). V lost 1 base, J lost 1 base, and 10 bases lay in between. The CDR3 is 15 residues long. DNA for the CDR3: TGTGCCAGCAGCTTAGGTGGCAGGTGGAACACTGAAGCTTTCTTT. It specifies CASSLGGRWNTEAFF.

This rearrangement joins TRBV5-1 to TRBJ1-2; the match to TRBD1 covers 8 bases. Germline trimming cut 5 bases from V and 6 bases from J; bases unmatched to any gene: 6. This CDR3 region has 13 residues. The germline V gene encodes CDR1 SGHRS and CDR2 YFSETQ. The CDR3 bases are TGCGCCAGCAGTTTAACAGGGGGGGATGGCTACACCTTC. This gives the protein CASSLTGGDGYTF.

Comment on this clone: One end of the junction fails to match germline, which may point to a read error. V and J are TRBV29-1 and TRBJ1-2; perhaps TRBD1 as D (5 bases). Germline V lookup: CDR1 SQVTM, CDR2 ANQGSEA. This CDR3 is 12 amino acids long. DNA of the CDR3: TGCAGCGTTGGACAGCGGGGGACCAAGAGGCACTTC. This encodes CSVGQRGTKRHF.

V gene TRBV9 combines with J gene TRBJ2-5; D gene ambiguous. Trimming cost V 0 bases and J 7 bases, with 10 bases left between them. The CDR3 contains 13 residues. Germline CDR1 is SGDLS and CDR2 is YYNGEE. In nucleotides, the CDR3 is TGTGCCAGCAGCGTAGTCCCCGATGGGACCCAGTACTTC. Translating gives CASSVVPDGTQYF.

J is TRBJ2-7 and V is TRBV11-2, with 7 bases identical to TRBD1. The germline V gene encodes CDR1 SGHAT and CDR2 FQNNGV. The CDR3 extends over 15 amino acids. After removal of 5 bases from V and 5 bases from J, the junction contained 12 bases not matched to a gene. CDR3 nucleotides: TGTGCCAGCAGCCCCGGTGCCACAGGGGCTCACGAGCAGTACTTC. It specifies CASSPGATGAHEQYF.

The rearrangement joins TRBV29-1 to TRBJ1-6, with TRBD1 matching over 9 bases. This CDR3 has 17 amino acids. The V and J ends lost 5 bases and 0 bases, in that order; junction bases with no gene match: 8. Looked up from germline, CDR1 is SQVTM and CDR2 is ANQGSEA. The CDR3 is CSVRGQGISSYNSPLHF. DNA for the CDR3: TGCAGCGTTAGGGGACAGGGCATAAGCTCCTATAATTCACCCCTCCACTTT.

The CDR3 nucleotides are TGCGCCAGCAGCTCGCAGATTAGCGTTAGCACAGATACGCAGTATTTT. Its protein is CASSSQISVSTDTQYF. This chain joins TRBV5-1 and TRBJ2-3, with TRBD2 as a possible D gene (5 bases). Germline lookup yields CDR1 SGHRS and CDR2 YFSETQ. Deletions cut 3 bases from V and 0 bases from J, with 14 bases between. The CDR3 is made up of 16 amino acids. Looking up the rest from reference TRBV5-1 and TRBJ2-3 gives the full variable domain: KAGVTQTPRYLIKTRGQQVTLSCSPISGHRSVSWYQQTPGQGLQFLFEYFSETQRNKGNFPGRFSGRQFSNSRSEMNVSTLELGDSALYLCASSSQISVSTDTQYFGPGTRLTVL.

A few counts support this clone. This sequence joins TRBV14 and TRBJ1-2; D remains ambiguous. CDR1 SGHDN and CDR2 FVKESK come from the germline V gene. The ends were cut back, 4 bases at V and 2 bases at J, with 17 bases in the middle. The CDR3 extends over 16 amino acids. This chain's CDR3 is CASSPSLGNGNYGYTF. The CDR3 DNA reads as TGTGCCAGCAGCCCAAGCTTGGGGAATGGAAACTATGGCTACACCTTC.

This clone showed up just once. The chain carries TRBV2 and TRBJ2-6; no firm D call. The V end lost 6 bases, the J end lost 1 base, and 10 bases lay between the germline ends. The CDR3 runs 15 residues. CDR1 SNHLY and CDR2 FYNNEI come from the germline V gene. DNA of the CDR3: TGTGCCAGCAGCCTTGACAAATCTGGGGCCAACGTCCTGACTTTC. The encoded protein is CASSLDKSGANVLTF. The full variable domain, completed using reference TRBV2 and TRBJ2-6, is EPEVTQTPSHQVTQMGQEVILRCVPISNHLYFYWYRQILGQKVEFLVSFYNNEISEKSEIFDDQFSVERPDGSNFTLKIRSTKLEDSAMYFCASSLDKSGANVLTFGAGSRLTVL.

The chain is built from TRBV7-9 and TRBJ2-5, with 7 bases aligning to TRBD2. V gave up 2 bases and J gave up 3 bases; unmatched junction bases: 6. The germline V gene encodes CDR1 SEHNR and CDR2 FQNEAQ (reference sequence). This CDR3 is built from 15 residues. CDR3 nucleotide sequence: TGTGCCAGCAGCTTAAACGGGAGGCTGAAAGAGACCCAGTACTTC. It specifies CASSLNGRLKETQYF.

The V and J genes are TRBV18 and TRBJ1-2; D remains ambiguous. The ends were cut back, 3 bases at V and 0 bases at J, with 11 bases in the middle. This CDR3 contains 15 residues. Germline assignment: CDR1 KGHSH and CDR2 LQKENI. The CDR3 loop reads CASSPGAESNYGYTF. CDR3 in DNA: TGTGCCAGCTCACCGGGCGCAGAATCTAACTATGGCTACACCTTC.

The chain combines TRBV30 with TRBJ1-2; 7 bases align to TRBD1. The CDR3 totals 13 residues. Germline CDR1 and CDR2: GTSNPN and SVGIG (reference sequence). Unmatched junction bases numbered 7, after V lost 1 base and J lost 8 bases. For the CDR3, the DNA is TGTGCCTGGAGTGGACAGGGAAACGGCGGCTACACCTTC. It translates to CAWSGQGNGGYTF.

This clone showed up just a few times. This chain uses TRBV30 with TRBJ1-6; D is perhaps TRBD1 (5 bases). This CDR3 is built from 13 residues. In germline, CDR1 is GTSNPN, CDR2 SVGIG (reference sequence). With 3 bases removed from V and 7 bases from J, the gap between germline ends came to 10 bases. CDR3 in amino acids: CAWRLTENSPLHF. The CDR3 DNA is TGTGCCTGGAGGTTGACAGAAAATTCACCCCTCCACTTT.